This TCR beta chain was sequenced in a study of blood T cell repertoires in COVID-19. As for the study in general: Italy, Spain and the United States were the sources of the convalescent and acute COVID-19 samples. Sources were T cells, B-cell-depleted T cells, or PBMCs; the material itself was cDNA or gDNA.

Germline values: CDR1 KGHSH, CDR2 LQKENI. The V and J ends lost 3 bases and 4 bases, in that order; junction bases with no gene match: 4. This CDR3 is 14 amino acids long. Authors' data handling: Amplified reference gene primers provided the basis for estimating nucleated cell counts. Using immunoSEQ multiplex PCR, the repertoire was profiled, and TCRdb retains in-frame clones only, with some absent. D and trimming come from the DNA, and the V and J calls and clone size come from that table. The sample lists 70,000 to 95,000 clones, approximately 80% occurring once. The genes are TRBV18 and TRBJ2-3; 7 nucleotides align to TRBD2. The TCR was taken from a woman between 65 and 79 years old with acute or convalescent COVID-19. The source material was peripheral blood. The CDR3 protein is CASSPGGPPDTQYF. The CDR3 nucleotides are TGTGCCAGCTCACCGGGAGGGCCTCCAGATACGCAGTATTTT.